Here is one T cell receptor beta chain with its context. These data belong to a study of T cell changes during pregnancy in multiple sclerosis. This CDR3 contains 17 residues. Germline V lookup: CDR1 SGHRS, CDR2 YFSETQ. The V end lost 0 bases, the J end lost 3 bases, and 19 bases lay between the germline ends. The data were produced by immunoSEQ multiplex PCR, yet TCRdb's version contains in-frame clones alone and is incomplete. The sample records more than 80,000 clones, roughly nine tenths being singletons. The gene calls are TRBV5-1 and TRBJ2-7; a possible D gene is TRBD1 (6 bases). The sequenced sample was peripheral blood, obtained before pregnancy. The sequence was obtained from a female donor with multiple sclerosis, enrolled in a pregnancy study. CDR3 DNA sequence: TGCGCCAGCAGCTTGGCCTTGTTACAGGGAATCGTCTACGAGCAGTACTTC. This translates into CASSLALLQGIVYEQYF.